This T cell receptor beta chain was identified during a study of beta chain features in type 1 diabetes. Points on this clone: No antigen is known for it.

The sequenced template was cDNA made from the entire isolated RNA. Some clones are missing from TCRdb's copy, which holds only in-frame ones; the method was immunoSEQ multiplex PCR. This table has some 120,000 clones, 15% to 20% appearing once. Study-wide points: Within each of all four CD4+ subsets, Type 1 diabetes patients had TCRB CDR3s that were moderately but significantly shorter.

The CDR3 consists of 13 residues. Trimming left V 0 bases short and J 8 bases short, with 9 bases between. Germline-derived CDR1 and CDR2 are SGHRS and YFSETQ. This TCR derives from a man between 18 and 35 years old with type 1 diabetes. Source material: central memory CD4+ T cells from blood. V and J are TRBV5-1 and TRBJ2-1; no firm D call. The CDR3 DNA follows: TGCGCCAGCAGCTTGGCCAGTTCGCATGAGCAGTTCTTC. The encoded protein is CASSLASSHEQFF. The whole variable domain, remainder taken from reference TRBV5-1 and TRBJ2-1, is KAGVTQTPRYLIKTRGQQVTLSCSPISGHRSVSWYQQTPGQGLQFLFEYFSETQRNKGNFPGRFSGRQFSNSRSEMNVSTLELGDSALYLCASSLASSHEQFFGPGTRLTVL.